What follows are 10 T cell receptor beta chains derived from one specimen sequenced in a study of blood T cells in healthy people across ages. Combining a sample-barcoded 5' primer with a J-beta primer mix, a second PCR ran for about 7 to 11 cycles. TCRdb re-analysed the 5' RACE reads in MiXCR, keeping a single row per CDR3 protein. The repertoire consists of about 970,000 distinct CDR3 sequences, with 51% occurring once and the leading ten covering 20% to 25%. Sequencing used blood. The receptors originated from a woman aged 60-70 years in good health.

The chain employs TRBV29-1 and TRBJ1-1; TRBD1 agrees at 7 bases. V gave up 1 base and J gave up 5 bases; unmatched junction bases: 10. CDR3 size: 15 residues. In germline, CDR1 is SQVTM, CDR2 ANQGSEA. In DNA, the CDR3 is TGCAGCGTTGAAGGGCTGACAGGGTTTAAAACTGAAGCTTTCTTT. Amino acids: CSVEGLTGFKTEAFF.

This CDR3 is CATSDTRTPSGEQFF. The CDR3 DNA sequence: TGTGCCACCAGTGATACACGGACTCCCTCGGGTGAGCAGTTCTTC. The chain joins TRBV24-1 to TRBJ2-1; D might be TRBD2 (5 bases). The germline V gene has CDR1 KGHDR and CDR2 SFDVKD. The CDR3 spans 15 residues. Trimming left V 3 bases short and J 9 bases short, with 17 bases between.

The V gene is TRBV6-6, the J gene TRBJ2-2; 11 nucleotides align to TRBD2. The germline V gene encodes CDR1 MNHNY and CDR2 SVGAGI (reference sequence). V lost 5 bases to trimming and J lost 4 bases; unmatched junction nucleotides: 3. The CDR3 sequence is 15 residues long. Here the CDR3 reads CASSTSGSGTGELFF. The CDR3 DNA is TGTGCCAGCAGTACTAGCGGGAGTGGCACCGGGGAGCTGTTTTTT.

V usage is TRBV20-1 and J usage is TRBJ2-7; TRBD2 agrees at 11 bases. Germline loops: CDR1 DFQATT, CDR2 SNEGSKA (reference sequence). The CDR3 has 17 amino acids. Germline trimming cut 6 bases from V and 0 bases from J; bases unmatched to any gene: 13. CDR3 in amino acids: CSATGLAEIGGSYEQYF. Here the CDR3 DNA reads TGCAGTGCAACGGGACTAGCGGAAATAGGAGGCTCCTACGAGCAGTACTTC.

This chain uses TRBV7-8 with TRBJ2-4; D remains unclear. CDR1 is SGHVS and CDR2 is FQNEAQ in the germline V gene. This CDR3 region has 11 residues. Deletions cut 6 bases from V and 15 bases from J, with 15 bases between. The CDR3 nucleotides are TGTGCCAGCAGTGCCGCAGGCGATGTGTACTTC. This encodes CASSAAGDVYF. Complete variable domain (other parts from reference TRBV7-8 and TRBJ2-4): GAGVSQSPRYKVAKRGQDVALRCDPISGHVSLFWYQQALGQGPEFLTYFQNEAQLDKSGLPSDRFFAERPEGSVSTLKIQRTQQEDSAVYLCASSAAGDVYFGAGTRLSVL.

The chain recombines TRBV6-5 with TRBJ2-5; no clear D gene. This CDR3 region has 11 residues. Per the germline V gene, CDR1 is MNHEY and CDR2 is SVGAGI. V lost 10 bases, J lost 7 bases, and 13 bases lay in between. DNA for the CDR3: TGTGCCACCGATCAAGGTGGGACCCAGTACTTC. This gives the protein CATDQGGTQYF.

The gene calls are TRBV7-2 and TRBJ2-2, with 13 positions matching TRBD2. The V segment lost 0 bases and the J segment 6 bases; nucleotides outside the gene matches: 10. Germline V gene sequence: CDR1 SGHTA, CDR2 FQGNSA. CDR3 length equals 19 residues. DNA of the CDR3: TGTGCCAGCAGCTTAGCGCTTATCACTAGCGGGAGGGCCTCCGGGGAGCTGTTTTTT. It is translated as CASSLALITSGRASGELFF.

The chain has TRBV6-2 or TRBV6-3 and TRBJ2-7; D is possibly TRBD2 (6 bases). Germline V gives CDR1 MNHEY, CDR2 SVGEGT. Trimming removed 5 bases from V and 4 bases from J, with 18 bases in between. The CDR3 loop spans 15 amino acids. The CDR3 sequence: CASSLGDFNLYEQYF. Here the CDR3 DNA reads TGTGCCAGCAGTCTTGGGGACTTCAACCTTTACGAGCAGTACTTC.

A single count supports this clonotype. The V call is TRBV7-2, the J call TRBJ2-7, with D tentatively TRBD1 (6 bases). The germline V gene has CDR1 SGHTA and CDR2 FQGNSA. This CDR3 has 15 residues. Trimming cost V 3 bases and J 4 bases, with 16 bases left between them. Here the CDR3 DNA reads TGTGCCAGCAGCTTCCTATCAACAGGGAAATACGAGCAGTACTTC. It encodes CASSFLSTGKYEQYF. Full variable domain (outside the CDR3, taken from reference TRBV7-2 and TRBJ2-7): GAGVSQSPSNKVTEKGKDVELRCDPISGHTALYWYRQSLGQGLEFLIYFQGNSAPDKSGLPSDRFSAERTGGSVSTLTIQRTQQEDSAVYLCASSFLSTGKYEQYFGPGTRLTVT.

The gene calls are TRBV5-6 and TRBJ2-2; D might be TRBD2 (6 bases). V gave up 4 bases and J gave up 6 bases, with 16 bases separating them. The CDR3 consists of 15 residues. The germline V gene encodes CDR1 SGHDT and CDR2 YYEEEE. The CDR3 region is CASSLRREVAGELFF. As DNA, the CDR3 is TGTGCCAGCAGCCTGCGAAGGGAGGTTGCCGGGGAGCTGTTTTTT.